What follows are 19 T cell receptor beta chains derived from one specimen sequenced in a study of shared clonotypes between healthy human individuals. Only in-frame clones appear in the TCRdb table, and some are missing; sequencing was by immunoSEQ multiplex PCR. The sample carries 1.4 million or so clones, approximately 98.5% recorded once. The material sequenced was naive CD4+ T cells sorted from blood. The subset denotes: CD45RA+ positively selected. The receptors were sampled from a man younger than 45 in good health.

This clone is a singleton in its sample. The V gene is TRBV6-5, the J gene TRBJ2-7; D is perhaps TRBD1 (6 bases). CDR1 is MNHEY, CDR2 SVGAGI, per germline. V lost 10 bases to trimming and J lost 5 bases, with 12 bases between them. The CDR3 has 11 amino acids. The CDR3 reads CATAYRDEQYF. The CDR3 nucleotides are TGTGCCACAGCTTACAGGGACGAGCAGTACTTC.

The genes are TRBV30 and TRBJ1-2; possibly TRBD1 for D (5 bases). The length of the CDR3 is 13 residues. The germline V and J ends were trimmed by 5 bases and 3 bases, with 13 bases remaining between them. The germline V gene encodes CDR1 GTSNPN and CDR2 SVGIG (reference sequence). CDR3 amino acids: CAWGSGTDYGYTF. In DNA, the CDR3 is TGTGCCTGGGGGTCCGGGACGGACTATGGCTACACCTTC.

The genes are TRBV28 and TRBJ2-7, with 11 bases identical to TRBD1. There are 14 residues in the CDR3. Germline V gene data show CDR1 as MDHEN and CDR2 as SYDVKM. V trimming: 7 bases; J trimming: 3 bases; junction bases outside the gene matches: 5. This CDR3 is CASISGTGGYEQYF. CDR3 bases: TGTGCCAGCATCTCCGGGACAGGGGGCTACGAGCAGTACTTC.

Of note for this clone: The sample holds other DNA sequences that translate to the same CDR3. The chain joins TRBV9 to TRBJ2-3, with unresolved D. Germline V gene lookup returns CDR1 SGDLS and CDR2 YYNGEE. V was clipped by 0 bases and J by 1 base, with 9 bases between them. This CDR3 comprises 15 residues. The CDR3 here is CASSVEASRTDTQYF. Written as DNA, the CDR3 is TGTGCCAGCAGCGTAGAAGCCTCTCGCACAGATACGCAGTATTTT.

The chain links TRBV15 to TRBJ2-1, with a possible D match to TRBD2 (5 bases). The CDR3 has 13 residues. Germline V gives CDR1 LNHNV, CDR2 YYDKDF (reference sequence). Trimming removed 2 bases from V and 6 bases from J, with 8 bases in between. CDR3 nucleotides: TGTGCCACCAGCAGACAACTAGGCAATGAGCAGTTCTTC. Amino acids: CATSRQLGNEQFF.

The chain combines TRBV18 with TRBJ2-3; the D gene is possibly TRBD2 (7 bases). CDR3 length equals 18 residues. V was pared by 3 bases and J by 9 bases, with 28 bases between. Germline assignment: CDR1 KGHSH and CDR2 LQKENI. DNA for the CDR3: TGTGCCAGCTCACCGCCGGTCCTAGCGGACGGTCGAGGGGGGACGCAGTATTTT. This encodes CASSPPVLADGRGGTQYF.

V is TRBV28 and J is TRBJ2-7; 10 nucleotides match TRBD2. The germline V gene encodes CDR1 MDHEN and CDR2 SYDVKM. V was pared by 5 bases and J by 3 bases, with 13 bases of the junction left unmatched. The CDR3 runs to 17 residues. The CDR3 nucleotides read TGTGCCAGCAGTCAGCCCGGGACTAGCGAAACTAACTACGAGCAGTACTTC. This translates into CASSQPGTSETNYEQYF.

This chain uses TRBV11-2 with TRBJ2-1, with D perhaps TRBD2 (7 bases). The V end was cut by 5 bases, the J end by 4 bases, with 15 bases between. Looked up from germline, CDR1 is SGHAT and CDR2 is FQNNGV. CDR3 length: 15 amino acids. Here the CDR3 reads CASSPLRGGYNEQFF. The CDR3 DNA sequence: TGTGCCAGCAGCCCATTGAGGGGGGGGTACAATGAGCAGTTCTTC.

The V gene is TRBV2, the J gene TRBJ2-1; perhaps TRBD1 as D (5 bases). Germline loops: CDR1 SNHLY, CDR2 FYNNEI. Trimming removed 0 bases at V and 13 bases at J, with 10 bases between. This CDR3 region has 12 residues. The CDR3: CASSEAPTVQFF. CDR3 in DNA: TGTGCCAGCAGTGAAGCCCCGACAGTACAGTTCTTC. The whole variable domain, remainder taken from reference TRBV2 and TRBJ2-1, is EPEVTQTPSHQVTQMGQEVILRCVPISNHLYFYWYRQILGQKVEFLVSFYNNEISEKSEIFDDQFSVERPDGSNFTLKIRSTKLEDSAMYFCASSEAPTVQFFGPGTRLTVL.

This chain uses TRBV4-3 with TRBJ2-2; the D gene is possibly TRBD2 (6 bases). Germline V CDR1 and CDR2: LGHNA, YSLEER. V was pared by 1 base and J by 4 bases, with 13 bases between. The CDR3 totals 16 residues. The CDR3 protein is CASSQVGRLITGELFF. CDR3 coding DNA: TGCGCCAGCAGCCAAGTTGGGAGGCTTATCACCGGGGAGCTGTTTTTT.

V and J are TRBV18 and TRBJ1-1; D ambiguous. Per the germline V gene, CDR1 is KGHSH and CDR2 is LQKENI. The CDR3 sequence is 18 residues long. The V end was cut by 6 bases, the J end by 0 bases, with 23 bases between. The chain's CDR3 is CASSPSRRGRPMNTEAFF. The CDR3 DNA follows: TGTGCCAGCTCTCCTTCAAGACGCGGGCGACCTATGAACACTGAAGCTTTCTTT.

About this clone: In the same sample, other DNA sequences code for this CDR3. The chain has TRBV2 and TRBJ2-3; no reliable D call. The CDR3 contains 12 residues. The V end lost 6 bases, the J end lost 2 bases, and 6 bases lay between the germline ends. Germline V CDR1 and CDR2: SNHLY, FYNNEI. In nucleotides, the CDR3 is TGTGCCAGCAGGACCGACACAGATACGCAGTATTTT. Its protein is CASRTDTDTQYF.

CDR3 in amino acids: CASKLGTARRTEAFF. CDR3 bases: TGTGCCAGCAAACTAGGGACAGCCCGTCGGACTGAAGCTTTCTTT. V usage is TRBV6-1 and J usage is TRBJ1-1; 7 bases are a match to TRBD1. This CDR3 region has 15 residues. V dropped 7 bases and J dropped 5; count of bases not matched to a gene: 13. Per germline, CDR1 MNHNS and CDR2 SASEGT.

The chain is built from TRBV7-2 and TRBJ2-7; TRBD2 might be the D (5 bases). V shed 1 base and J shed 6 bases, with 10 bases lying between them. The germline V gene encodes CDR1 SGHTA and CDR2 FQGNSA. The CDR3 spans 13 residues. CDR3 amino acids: CASSLEWRIEQYF. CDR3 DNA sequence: TGTGCCAGCAGCTTAGAGTGGAGGATCGAGCAGTACTTC.

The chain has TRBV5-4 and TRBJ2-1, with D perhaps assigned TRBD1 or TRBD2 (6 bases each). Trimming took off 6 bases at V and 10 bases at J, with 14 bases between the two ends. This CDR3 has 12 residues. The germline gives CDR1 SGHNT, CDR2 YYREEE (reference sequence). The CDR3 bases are TGTGCCAGCACCATAGGGGGGTCAGAGCAGTTCTTC. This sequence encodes CASTIGGSEQFF.

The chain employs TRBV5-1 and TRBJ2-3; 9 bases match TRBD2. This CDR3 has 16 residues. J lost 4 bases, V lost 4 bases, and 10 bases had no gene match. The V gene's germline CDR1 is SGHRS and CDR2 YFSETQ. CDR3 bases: TGCGCCAGCAGCCCAACAGCGGGAGGTCTGGCAGATACGCAGTATTTT. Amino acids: CASSPTAGGLADTQYF.

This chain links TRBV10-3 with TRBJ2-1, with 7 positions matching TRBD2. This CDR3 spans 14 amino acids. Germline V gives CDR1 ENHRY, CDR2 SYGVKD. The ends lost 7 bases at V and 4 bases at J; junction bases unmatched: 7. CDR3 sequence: CAIIYGRLYNEQFF. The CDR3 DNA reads TGTGCCATCATTTACGGGAGGCTTTACAATGAGCAGTTCTTC.

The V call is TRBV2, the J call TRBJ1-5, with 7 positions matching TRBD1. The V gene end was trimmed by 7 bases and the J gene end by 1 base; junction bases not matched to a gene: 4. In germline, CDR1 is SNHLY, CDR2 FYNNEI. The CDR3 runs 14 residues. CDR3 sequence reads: CASTRQGSNQPQHF. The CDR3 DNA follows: TGTGCCAGCACACGACAGGGCAGCAATCAGCCCCAGCATTTT.

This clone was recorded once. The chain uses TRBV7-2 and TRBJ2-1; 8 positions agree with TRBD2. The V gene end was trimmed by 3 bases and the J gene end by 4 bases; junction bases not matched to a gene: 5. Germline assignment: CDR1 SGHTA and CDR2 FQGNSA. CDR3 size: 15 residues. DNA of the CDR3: TGTGCCAGCAGCTTCGGCGGGGGGAATTACAATGAGCAGTTCTTC. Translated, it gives CASSFGGGNYNEQFF.